This section outlines one TCR beta chain sequence together with its context. No antigen is known for it. Amplification used 60 Vbeta primers and 13 Jbeta primers. Original processing notes: Unique TCR beta chains numbered about 80 million in a later analysis, with about 11 million shared. Sequenced by immunoSEQ multiplex PCR; TCRdb stores in-frame clones only, minus some. V and J calls and clone size are as listed in that table; D and trimming were resolved from the DNA. This sample has 220,000 or so clones, with more than 65% found just once. The data are from a study of cytomegalovirus exposure and HLA in healthy donors. Study details: The approximately 120 million unique TCR beta sequences, from 150 million to 200 million T cells, were found by an earlier analysis. Study-wide results and limits: In an earlier analysis, about 90% or about 30%: the productive usage of most TCR beta V segments. Specificity for CMV antigens was confirmed in vitro for a few of the CMV-associated chains.

The TCR comes from a man aged 50 to 60 in good health and CMV-seronegative. The specimen was PBMCs.

The CDR3 loop is CSAQGVKNEKLFF. The CDR3 DNA sequence: TGCAGCGCCCAGGGGGTAAAAAATGAAAAACTGTTTTTT. This chain links TRBV29-1 with TRBJ1-4; 7 bases fit TRBD1. Germline V gene lookup returns CDR1 SQVTM and CDR2 ANQGSEA. V trimming: 7 bases; J trimming: 5 bases; junction bases outside the gene matches: 7. The CDR3 is made up of 13 amino acids.